The rows below give T cell receptor beta chains drawn from one sample of a study of blood T cell repertoires in COVID-19. Assay: immunoSEQ multiplex PCR; the TCRdb copy retains only in-frame clones and omits some. The sample has some 220,000 clones, about nine tenths seen once; the top ten hold 3% to 4.5%. The sample taken for sequencing was PBMCs or T cells enriched from blood (not recorded which). The receptor source for this set is a woman in her forties with acute COVID-19. Each CDR3 is given with its conserved first and last residue. The D gene is left open where the match is weak. Clone size is stated in some rows and not others, as once, few, many or a class when expanded.

CDR3nt	CDR3aa	abundance	len	v_gene	d_gene	j_gene
TGTGCCAGCAGCCAAGAGGCAGACAATCAGCCCCAGCATTTT	CASSQEADNQPQHF	few	14	TRBV3-1/TRBV3-2	NA	TRBJ1-5
TGCGCCAGCAGCTCAATTGGACAGTCCTACGAGCAGTACTTC	CASSSIGQSYEQYF	NA	14	TRBV5-1	NA	TRBJ2-7
TGTGCCAGCTCACCGACCTCTAGCGGCCAAGGGTACAATGAGCAGTTCTTC	CASSPTSSGQGYNEQFF	NA	17	TRBV18	TRBD2	TRBJ2-1
TGTGCCAGCAGCTTAGTAGCGGGGGCTGGGGAGCAGTACTTC	CASSLVAGAGEQYF	NA	14	TRBV7-8	TRBD2	TRBJ2-7
TGCGCCAGCAGCTCCGGGACTAGCGGCTGGTCTGCAGATACGCAGTATTTT	CASSSGTSGWSADTQYF	NA	17	TRBV5-1	TRBD2	TRBJ2-3
TGTGCCAGCAGCTCCACCCTTGCAGGGGAAGCTTTCTTT	CASSSTLAGEAFF	NA	13	TRBV7-2	NA	TRBJ1-1
TGTGCCAGCAGCGTAGGCGGGGGGGCCACAGATACGCAGTATTTT	CASSVGGGATDTQYF	NA	15	TRBV9	TRBD2	TRBJ2-3
TGTGCCAGCACCCTTGGGGCAGGGAACACTGAAGCTTTCTTT	CASTLGAGNTEAFF	NA	14	TRBV5-6	NA	TRBJ1-1
TGTGCCAGCAGCGGAGGGGACTTAAGTGACTATGGCTACACCTTC	CASSGGDLSDYGYTF	NA	15	TRBV9	NA	TRBJ1-2
TGTGCCAGTAGTATTGGGCCAGGCGACGCCACAGATACGCAGTATTTT	CASSIGPGDATDTQYF	NA	16	TRBV19	NA	TRBJ2-3
TGTGCCACCACGCCTGGACAGGGACCTTCACCCCTCCACTTT	CATTPGQGPSPLHF	NA	14	TRBV27	TRBD1	TRBJ1-6
TGTGCCAGCAGCTTTAGGACAGGCGGATATAATTCACCCCTCCACTTT	CASSFRTGGYNSPLHF	NA	16	TRBV5-6	TRBD1	TRBJ1-6
TGCGCCAGCTCACGGGACAGGGATAGCAATCAGCCCCAGCATTTT	CASSRDRDSNQPQHF	NA	15	TRBV5-1	TRBD1	TRBJ1-5
TGTGCCAGCAGTTCCGGGACAGGGGTTACTAATGAAAAACTGTTTTTT	CASSSGTGVTNEKLFF	NA	16	TRBV7-9	TRBD1	TRBJ1-4
TGCGCCAGCAGCGGCGGGAGGATGAACACTGAAGCTTTCTTT	CASSGGRMNTEAFF	NA	14	TRBV5-1	NA	TRBJ1-1
TGCGCCAGCAGCCCGCACGCCTTAGACTCCAACAGGGGTATGAGGGCTTTCTTT	CASSPHALDSNRGMRAFF	NA	18	TRBV4-1	TRBD1	TRBJ1-1
TGTGCCAGCAGTGCGGGGACAGCGCTTAGCAATCAGCCCCAGCATTTT	CASSAGTALSNQPQHF	NA	16	TRBV2	TRBD1	TRBJ1-5
TGTGCCATCAGTACGACAGGGACACGCAGCTCCTACGAGCAGTACTTC	CAISTTGTRSSYEQYF	NA	16	TRBV10-3	TRBD1	TRBJ2-7
TGTGCCTCCCAGGGACTGATTAATGAAAAACTGTTTTTT	CASQGLINEKLFF	NA	13	TRBV12-3/TRBV12-4	NA	TRBJ1-4
TGTGCCAGTAGTATAGATCTCGGGGGATTCACCTTC	CASSIDLGGFTF	NA	12	TRBV19	NA	TRBJ1-2
TGTGCCAGCAGTCCCCGGACTTACTATGGCTACACCTTC	CASSPRTYYGYTF	few	13	TRBV6-5	NA	TRBJ1-2
TGTGCCAGCTCACCAACAGCAGGGTGGGATGAGCAGTTCTTC	CASSPTAGWDEQFF	NA	14	TRBV18	NA	TRBJ2-1
TGCGCCAGCAGCTTACTGCCGGGACTAGCGCCAGATACGCAGTATTTT	CASSLLPGLAPDTQYF	once	16	TRBV4-1	TRBD2	TRBJ2-3
TGTGCCACCAGTGACCCGACAGGGGATGGCACTGAAGCTTTCTTT	CATSDPTGDGTEAFF	NA	15	TRBV24-1	TRBD1	TRBJ1-1
TGCGCCAGCAGCTTGGGGTACAGTAGCAATCAGCCCCAGCATTTT	CASSLGYSSNQPQHF	NA	15	TRBV5-1	NA	TRBJ1-5
TGTGCCAGTAGTATGGACCGGGACAGGGAAAAACTGTTTTTT	CASSMDRDREKLFF	NA	14	TRBV19	TRBD1	TRBJ1-4
TGTGCCAGTCTCCCAGTGGACAGGAACACTGAAGCTTTCTTT	CASLPVDRNTEAFF	NA	14	TRBV19	NA	TRBJ1-1
TGCGCCAGCAGCCAAGAAACAGGGGGTAGCAATCAGCCCCAGCATTTT	CASSQETGGSNQPQHF	once	16	TRBV4-1	TRBD1	TRBJ1-5
TGTGCCAGCAGTAGAGGCAGAGACTCCTATGGCTACACCTTC	CASSRGRDSYGYTF	NA	14	TRBV2	NA	TRBJ1-2
TGTGCCAGCAGCTTGGGAGGAAGCACTGAAGCTTTCTTT	CASSLGGSTEAFF	NA	13	TRBV7-2	NA	TRBJ1-1
TGCGCCAGCAGCAGAACCGGGGGTTCTGAAGCTTTCTTT	CASSRTGGSEAFF	NA	13	TRBV4-1	NA	TRBJ1-1
TGTGCCAGCAGCTTGAGCCCCAATCCCAGCAATCAGCCCCAGCATTTT	CASSLSPNPSNQPQHF	NA	16	TRBV5-5	NA	TRBJ1-5
TGTGCCAGCAGTGAAGAAAGGGGAGGAAAACTGTTTTTT	CASSEERGGKLFF	once	13	TRBV25-1	NA	TRBJ1-4
TGTGCCAGCACGACGGAGTTCAACGGGGAGCTGTTTTTT	CASTTEFNGELFF	once	13	TRBV11-2	NA	TRBJ2-2
TGTGCCAGCAGTAAAGCGGGGGGGCTTGGCGGGGAGCTGTTTTTT	CASSKAGGLGGELFF	few	15	TRBV27	TRBD2	TRBJ2-2
TGTGCCACCGTCGACAGGGAGAATGAGCAGTTCTTC	CATVDRENEQFF	NA	12	TRBV7-9	TRBD1	TRBJ2-1
TGCGCCAGCAGCCAAGGCTCTACGGGGTACGAGCAGTACTTC	CASSQGSTGYEQYF	NA	14	TRBV4-1	NA	TRBJ2-7
TGTGCCAGCAGCTTAGGAGACAGCCAAGAGCAGTTCTTC	CASSLGDSQEQFF	NA	13	TRBV5-4	NA	TRBJ2-1
TGTGCCAGCAGCGTAGGTCTCGACAATGAGCAGTTCTTC	CASSVGLDNEQFF	NA	13	TRBV9	NA	TRBJ2-1
TGCGCCAGCAGCCAAGCTGAGACAGGTTCACCCCTCCACTTT	CASSQAETGSPLHF	few	14	TRBV4-3	NA	TRBJ1-6
TGTGCCAGCGTCCGAGGGGACAGGGTGGTTACTGAAGCTTTCTTT	CASVRGDRVVTEAFF	NA	15	TRBV9	TRBD1	TRBJ1-1
TGTGCCACTCAAGGAGAGACGGTCTATGGCTACACCTTC	CATQGETVYGYTF	NA	13	TRBV24-1	NA	TRBJ1-2
TGTGCCAGCAGTTCCATCGAATGGCCAGGTCGGACTGAAGCTTTCTTT	CASSSIEWPGRTEAFF	NA	16	TRBV5-4	NA	TRBJ1-1
TGTGCCAGCAGTGAGAACACAACACCCCTCCACTTT	CASSENTTPLHF	NA	12	TRBV2	NA	TRBJ1-6
TGTGCCTGGAGTGTTAACAGAAACTATGGCTACACCTTC	CAWSVNRNYGYTF	NA	13	TRBV30	NA	TRBJ1-2
TGTGCCAGTAGTACCCCGACAGAATTCTCCTCATCACCCCTCCACTTT	CASSTPTEFSSSPLHF	NA	16	TRBV19	NA	TRBJ1-6
TGTGCCAGCAGCTTAGGTTTCCAAGGACAGGGGGCGAATGGCTACACCTTC	CASSLGFQGQGANGYTF	NA	17	TRBV5-5	TRBD1	TRBJ1-2
TGTGCCAGCAGTGAATTGTTTTTAGCGGGGGGAAATGAGCAGTTCTTC	CASSELFLAGGNEQFF	NA	16	TRBV25-1	TRBD2	TRBJ2-1
TGTGCCAGCAGCCAAGGCAGGGGGCGAGGGTACGAGCAGTACTTC	CASSQGRGRGYEQYF	NA	15	TRBV14	TRBD1	TRBJ2-7
TGTGCCACCAGCAGAGATACGGGGGGTGAGGGGCCCCAGCATTTT	CATSRDTGGEGPQHF	NA	15	TRBV15	NA	TRBJ1-5
TGTGCCAGTAGTATAGCCGGGACAGGAAATGGCTACACCTTC	CASSIAGTGNGYTF	NA	14	TRBV19	TRBD1	TRBJ1-2
TGTGCCAGCAGCCAGGGGAAAGGCGTGAACACTGAAGCTTTCTTT	CASSQGKGVNTEAFF	NA	15	TRBV6-6	NA	TRBJ1-1
TGTGCCAGCAGCCCGAGGACAGGGGAGAGCCGATTCGGAGGCTACACCTTC	CASSPRTGESRFGGYTF	NA	17	TRBV7-9	TRBD1	TRBJ1-2